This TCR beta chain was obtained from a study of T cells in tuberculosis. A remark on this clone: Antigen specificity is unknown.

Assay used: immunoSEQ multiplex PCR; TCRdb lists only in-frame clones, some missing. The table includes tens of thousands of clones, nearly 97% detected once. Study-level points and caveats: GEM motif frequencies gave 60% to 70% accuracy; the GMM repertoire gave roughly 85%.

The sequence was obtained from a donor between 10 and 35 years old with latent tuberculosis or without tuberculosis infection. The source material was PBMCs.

CDR3 protein: CASSEARVEGYTF. The CDR3 region has the DNA TGTGCCAGCAGTGAAGCGCGGGTCGAAGGCTACACCTTC. The rearrangement uses TRBV6-1 and TRBJ1-2; no reliable D call. Per the germline V gene, CDR1 is MNHNS and CDR2 is SASEGT. V was cut by 0 bases and J by 8 bases, with 10 bases left in between. CDR3 size: 13 residues.